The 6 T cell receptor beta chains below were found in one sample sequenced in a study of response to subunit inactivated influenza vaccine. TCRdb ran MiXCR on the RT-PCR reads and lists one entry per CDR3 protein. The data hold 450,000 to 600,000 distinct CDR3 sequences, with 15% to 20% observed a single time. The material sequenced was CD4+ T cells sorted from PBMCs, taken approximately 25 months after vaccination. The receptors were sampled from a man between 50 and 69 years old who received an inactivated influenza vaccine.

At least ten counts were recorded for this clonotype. The DNA of the CDR3 is TGCAGTGCTACGCAGGGGGAGATCGGGGAAAAACTGTTTTTT. As protein: CSATQGEIGEKLFF. The V call is TRBV20-1, the J call TRBJ1-4; 7 bases are shared with TRBD1. The length of the CDR3 is 14 residues. Germline V lookup: CDR1 DFQATT, CDR2 SNEGSKA (reference sequence). Germline trimming cut 4 bases from V and 8 bases from J; bases unmatched to any gene: 10.

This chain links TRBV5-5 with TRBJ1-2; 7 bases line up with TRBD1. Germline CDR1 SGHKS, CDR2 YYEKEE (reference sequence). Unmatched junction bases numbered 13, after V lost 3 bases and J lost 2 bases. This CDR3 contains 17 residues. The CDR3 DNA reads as TGTGCCAGCAGCTACCCGCGCCGAGGGACAGTGAACTATGGCTACACCTTC. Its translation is CASSYPRRGTVNYGYTF.

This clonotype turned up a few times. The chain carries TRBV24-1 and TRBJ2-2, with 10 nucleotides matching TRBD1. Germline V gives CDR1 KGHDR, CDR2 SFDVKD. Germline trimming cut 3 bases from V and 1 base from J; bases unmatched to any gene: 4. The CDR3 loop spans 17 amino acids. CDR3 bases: TGTGCCACCAGTGATCCCAGGACAGGGGGGAACACCGGGGAGCTGTTTTTT. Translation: CATSDPRTGGNTGELFF.

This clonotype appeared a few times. The CDR3: CASSFTGEGSYNEQFF. DNA of the CDR3: TGTGCCAGCAGCTTTACTGGGGAAGGCTCCTACAATGAGCAGTTCTTC. The gene calls are TRBV7-2 and TRBJ2-1; the D is unclear. Trimming removed 3 bases at V and 0 bases at J, with 12 bases between. This CDR3 is 16 amino acids long. CDR1 is SGHTA and CDR2 is FQGNSA in the germline V gene.

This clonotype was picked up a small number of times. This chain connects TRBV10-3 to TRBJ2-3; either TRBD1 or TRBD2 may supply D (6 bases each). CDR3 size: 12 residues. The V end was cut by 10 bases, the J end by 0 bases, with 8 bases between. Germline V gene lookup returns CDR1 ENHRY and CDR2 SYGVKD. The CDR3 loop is CATGASTDTQYF. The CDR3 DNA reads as TGTGCCACGGGGGCGAGCACAGATACGCAGTATTTT.

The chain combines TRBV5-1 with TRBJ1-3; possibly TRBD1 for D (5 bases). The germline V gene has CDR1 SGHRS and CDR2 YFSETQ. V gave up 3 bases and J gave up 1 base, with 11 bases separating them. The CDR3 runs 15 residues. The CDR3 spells CASSSGHVSGNTIYF. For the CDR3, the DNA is TGCGCCAGCAGCTCTGGACACGTTTCTGGAAACACCATATATTTT.